The 24 T cell receptor beta chains reported below all come from one sample, sequenced in a study of PD-L1 blockade in urothelial cancer. Generated by immunoSEQ multiplex PCR, the TCRdb table keeps only in-frame clones and is missing some. The sample holds about 90,000 clones, 85% to 95% seen once. The input for sequencing was PBMCs, taken around atezolizumab (anti-PD-L1) treatment. These receptors were taken from a man aged 55-75 years with urothelial cancer.

The V and J genes are TRBV6-6 and TRBJ2-3, with 10 bases matching TRBD2. Germline V gene data show CDR1 as MNHNY and CDR2 as SVGAGI (reference sequence). V shed 5 bases, J shed 2 bases, and the junction held 1 base outside the gene matches. There are 14 residues in the CDR3. CDR3 nucleotides: TGTGCCAGCAGTACTAGCGGGGTCACAGATACGCAGTATTTT. Protein: CASSTSGVTDTQYF.

The chain has TRBV7-2 and TRBJ2-7; 8 positions match TRBD1. V gave up 3 bases and J gave up 7 bases; unmatched junction bases: 8. The CDR3 has 14 amino acids. In germline, CDR1 is SGHTA, CDR2 FQGNSA. As DNA, the CDR3 is TGTGCCAGCAGCTTCGGACAGGGTTCAGGAGAGCAGTACTTC. Translated, it gives CASSFGQGSGEQYF. Drawing the rest from reference TRBV7-2 and TRBJ2-7, the complete variable domain is GAGVSQSPSNKVTEKGKDVELRCDPISGHTALYWYRQSLGQGLEFLIYFQGNSAPDKSGLPSDRFSAERTGGSVSTLTIQRTQQEDSAVYLCASSFGQGSGEQYFGPGTRLTVT.

The chain couples TRBV10-3 to TRBJ2-5; 10 nucleotides align to TRBD2. This CDR3 contains 17 residues. The trim removed 2 bases at V and 5 bases at J, leaving 11 bases unmatched. CDR1 and CDR2 from the germline V gene are ENHRY and SYGVKD. CDR3 protein: CAISEQTSGAPRETQYF. In nucleotides, the CDR3 is TGTGCCATCAGTGAGCAAACTAGCGGGGCCCCTAGGGAGACCCAGTACTTC.

The rearrangement joins TRBV5-1 to TRBJ2-2; 7 bases line up with TRBD1. The CDR3 totals 16 residues. Trimming took 2 bases from V and 3 from J; bases not matched to a gene: 7. The germline V gene encodes CDR1 SGHRS and CDR2 YFSETQ. CDR3 region: CASSLPLGQDTGELFF. In DNA form, the CDR3 reads TGCGCCAGCAGCTTACCCCTTGGACAGGACACCGGGGAGCTGTTTTTT. Variable domain in full (rest from reference TRBV5-1 and TRBJ2-2): KAGVTQTPRYLIKTRGQQVTLSCSPISGHRSVSWYQQTPGQGLQFLFEYFSETQRNKGNFPGRFSGRQFSNSRSEMNVSTLELGDSALYLCASSLPLGQDTGELFFGEGSRLTVL.

This chain joins TRBV7-3 and TRBJ2-7; 14 bases are shared with TRBD2. With 3 bases clipped from V and 5 bases from J, the junction kept 3 bases outside the gene matches. Germline V lookup: CDR1 SGHTA, CDR2 FQGTGA. CDR3 length: 15 amino acids. In DNA, the CDR3 is TGTGCCAGCAGCTTTGGGACTAGCGGGAGCCACGAGCAGTACTTC. As protein: CASSFGTSGSHEQYF.

CDR3 residues: CATSTMGGNGNTIYF. The CDR3 DNA sequence: TGTGCCACCAGTACGATGGGAGGGAATGGAAACACCATATATTTT. The chain joins TRBV15 to TRBJ1-3; no firm D call. From germline, CDR1 is LNHNV and CDR2 YYDKDF (reference sequence). CDR3 length equals 15 residues. Between the trimmed V and J ends, which lost 6 bases and 3 bases, there was a span of 15 bases.

This chain joins TRBV28 and TRBJ1-1; D uncertain. V lost 3 bases, J lost 2 bases, and 10 bases lay in between. The length of the CDR3 is 14 residues. Looked up from germline, CDR1 is MDHEN and CDR2 is SYDVKM. The CDR3 DNA is TGTGCCAGCAGTTTCGTGGGCCCCAACACTGAAGCTTTCTTT. Translated, it gives CASSFVGPNTEAFF. Combining the CDR3 with reference TRBV28 and TRBJ1-1 gives the whole variable domain DVKVTQSSRYLVKRTGEKVFLECVQDMDHENMFWYRQDPGLGLRLIYFSYDVKMKEKGDIPEGYSVSREKKERFSLILESASTNQTSMYLCASSFVGPNTEAFFGQGTRLTVV.

V usage is TRBV10-3 and J usage is TRBJ2-1, with 9 bases that match TRBD1. The CDR3 is made up of 15 amino acids. Trimming removed 1 base from V and 7 bases from J; junction bases left unmatched: 5. Germline V gives CDR1 ENHRY, CDR2 SYGVKD. CDR3 nucleotides: TGTGCCATCAGTGAGTACCGGGACAGGGCGAATGAGCAGTTCTTC. The encoded protein is CAISEYRDRANEQFF.

The chain carries TRBV4-3 and TRBJ2-3; 10 bases map to TRBD2. V lost 0 bases and J lost 2; bases outside the gene matches: 14. CDR1 and CDR2 (germline): LGHNA, YSLEER. The CDR3 spans 20 residues. CDR3 in amino acids: CASSQEGPRSSGGFTDTQYF. The CDR3 DNA is TGCGCCAGCAGCCAAGAAGGCCCTCGGTCTAGCGGGGGATTCACAGATACGCAGTATTTT.

The genes are TRBV4-1 and TRBJ2-1; tentatively, D is TRBD2 (5 bases). CDR3 size: 15 residues. V dropped 0 bases and J dropped 2 bases, with 8 bases sitting between them. The germline V gene encodes CDR1 MGHRA and CDR2 YSYEKL. CDR3 bases: TGCGCCAGCAGCCAAGAAGAGCGGACCTACAATGAGCAGTTCTTC. Protein product: CASSQEERTYNEQFF.

The V gene is TRBV4-2, the J gene TRBJ1-2, with D tentatively TRBD1 (6 bases). Trimming shortened V by 1 base and J by 4 bases, and 16 bases separated the two germline ends. The CDR3 spans 16 residues. Germline CDR1 reads LGHNA; CDR2 reads YNFKEQ. CDR3 DNA: TGTGCCAGCAGCCAAGGATCGGCGGGGGCGACCTATGGCTACACCTTC. Its translation: CASSQGSAGATYGYTF.

The V and J genes are TRBV19 and TRBJ1-5, with D maybe TRBD1 (5 bases). V was cut by 4 bases and J by 4 bases, with 17 bases left in between. This CDR3 region has 16 residues. The V gene's germline CDR1 is LNHDA and CDR2 SQIVND (reference sequence). CDR3 residues: CASSKVGREYNQPQHF. The DNA of the CDR3 is TGTGCCAGTAGTAAGGTAGGCAGGGAATATAATCAGCCCCAGCATTTT.

This sequence joins TRBV2 and TRBJ1-3; TRBD1 matches at 7 bases. Germline assignment: CDR1 SNHLY and CDR2 FYNNEI. The V and J ends lost 6 bases and 1 base, in that order; junction bases with no gene match: 9. The length of the CDR3 is 16 residues. The CDR3 reads CASSRQGGISGNTIYF. CDR3 sequence (DNA): TGTGCCAGCAGCCGACAGGGTGGTATTTCTGGAAACACCATATATTTT. The full variable domain, in which reference TRBV2 and TRBJ1-3 provide the parts outside the CDR3, is EPEVTQTPSHQVTQMGQEVILRCVPISNHLYFYWYRQILGQKVEFLVSFYNNEISEKSEIFDDQFSVERPDGSNFTLKIRSTKLEDSAMYFCASSRQGGISGNTIYFGEGSWLTVV.

This clone came up a few times. V and J are TRBV6-1 and TRBJ1-1, with D perhaps TRBD1 (6 bases). The CDR3 length is 15 residues. In germline, CDR1 is MNHNS, CDR2 SASEGT. Trimming cost V 3 bases and J 0 bases, with 11 bases left between them. CDR3 coding DNA: TGTGCCAGCAGTGACGAGAGGGGGATGAACACTGAAGCTTTCTTT. Protein product: CASSDERGMNTEAFF.

The V and J genes are TRBV4-3 and TRBJ2-2; 10 bases are a match to TRBD2. CDR1 LGHNA and CDR2 YSLEER come from the germline V gene. Trimming at V came to 0 bases and at J to 4 bases, leaving 11 bases not matched to a gene. The CDR3 is 19 amino acids. This CDR3 is CASSQDRPSGSPATGELFF. The CDR3, as DNA: TGCGCCAGCAGCCAAGATCGGCCTAGCGGGAGCCCAGCCACCGGGGAGCTGTTTTTT.

This rearrangement joins TRBV7-3 to TRBJ2-2; TRBD2 matches at 9 bases. The J segment lost 1 base and the V segment lost 4 bases, leaving 4 bases of the junction unmatched. The CDR3 covers 16 residues. Per germline, CDR1 SGHTA and CDR2 FQGTGA. The CDR3 here is CASSSSTSGNTGELFF. The CDR3 DNA sequence: TGTGCCAGCAGCTCCTCGACTAGCGGGAACACCGGGGAGCTGTTTTTT.

The genes are TRBV19 and TRBJ2-2; tentatively, D is TRBD2 (5 bases). Germline V gives CDR1 LNHDA, CDR2 SQIVND (reference sequence). This CDR3 has 16 amino acids. V lost 7 bases and J lost 4, with 19 bases in between. CDR3 in DNA: TGTGCCAGTACTGGCAGGAGCGTCGGGGTCACCGGGGAGCTGTTTTTT. Amino acid sequence: CASTGRSVGVTGELFF.

The chain recombines TRBV18 with TRBJ1-1, with unresolved D. The V end lost 4 bases, the J end lost 2 bases, and 8 bases lay between the germline ends. CDR3 length: 13 amino acids. Per germline, CDR1 KGHSH and CDR2 LQKENI. The CDR3 coding sequence is TGTGCCAGCTCACTCGGGAGAAACACTGAAGCTTTCTTT. The encoded protein is CASSLGRNTEAFF. Based on the CDR3 plus reference TRBV18 and TRBJ1-1, the full variable domain is NAGVMQNPRHLVRRRGQEARLRCSPMKGHSHVYWYRQLPEEGLKFMVYLQKENIIDESGMPKERFSAEFPKEGPSILRIQQVVRGDSAAYFCASSLGRNTEAFFGQGTRLTVV.

J is TRBJ2-2 and V is TRBV6-5, with a tentative D call TRBD2 (5 bases). The CDR3 is made up of 16 amino acids. From germline, CDR1 is MNHEY and CDR2 SVGAGI. Trimming shortened V by 4 bases and J by 4 bases, and 16 bases separated the two germline ends. The CDR3 nucleotides read TGTGCCAGCAGTTCCCCAGTACTGGCGGGCACCGGGGAGCTGTTTTTT. Translation gives CASSSPVLAGTGELFF.

The genes are TRBV28 and TRBJ1-4, with D unresolved. Trimming shortened V by 6 bases and J by 7 bases, and 12 bases separated the two germline ends. Per the germline V gene, CDR1 is MDHEN and CDR2 is SYDVKM. The CDR3 runs to 13 residues. CDR3 residues: CASSISGVEKLFF. The CDR3, as DNA: TGTGCCAGCAGCATATCGGGAGTTGAAAAACTGTTTTTT.

The V gene is TRBV7-9, the J gene TRBJ1-3; D call uncertain. This CDR3 spans 15 amino acids. The germline V gene has CDR1 SEHNR and CDR2 FQNEAQ (reference sequence). V shed 1 base and J shed 0 bases, with 7 bases lying between them. CDR3 protein: CASSLDQNSGNTIYF. The DNA of the CDR3 is TGTGCCAGCAGCTTAGATCAGAACTCTGGAAACACCATATATTTT.

The chain has TRBV4-2 and TRBJ2-3, with 9 nucleotides matching TRBD2. The germline gives CDR1 LGHNA, CDR2 YNFKEQ. CDR3 length: 17 amino acids. J lost 4 bases, V lost 1 base, and 9 bases had no gene match. The CDR3 DNA reads as TGTGCCAGCAGCCAAGCCCGGGCTAGCGGGGTGCCAGATACGCAGTATTTT. Translation gives CASSQARASGVPDTQYF.

The chain carries TRBV5-4 and TRBJ1-2; 8 bases map to TRBD1. Germline lookup yields CDR1 SGHNT and CDR2 YYREEE (reference sequence). CDR3 length: 16 residues. The V segment lost 4 bases and the J segment 1 base; nucleotides outside the gene matches: 9. Here the CDR3 DNA reads TGTGCCAGCAGCAGAGCCGGGACAGGCCTTAACTATGGCTACACCTTC. Translation: CASSRAGTGLNYGYTF.

V usage is TRBV6-1 and J usage is TRBJ1-5; perhaps TRBD1 as D (5 bases). Germline V CDR1 and CDR2: MNHNS, SASEGT. V was pared by 1 base and J by 3 bases, with 10 bases between. The CDR3 is 15 residues long. CDR3 DNA sequence: TGTGCCAGCAGTGAAGTAGGAGGGGTCAATCAGCCCCAGCATTTT. This codes for CASSEVGGVNQPQHF.